This T cell receptor beta chain was recovered during a study of blood T cell repertoires in COVID-19. Cohorts were determined from participant-reported clinical history. This clone was seen a few times. Study processing details: The authors estimated nucleated cell counts from reference gene primer amplification. Clones were read by immunoSEQ multiplex PCR, and TCRdb kept only the in-frame ones, dropping some. Clone size and the V and J calls come from that table; the DNA yielded D and trimming. This table has around 220,000 clones, approximately 86% appearing once. This TCR derives from a woman aged 50 to 65 with acute COVID-19. Sequencing was carried out using PBMCs or T cells enriched from blood (not recorded which).

In DNA, the CDR3 is TGCGCCAGCAGCTTGTCCCCTAGCGGATATTCCTACGAGCAGTACTTC. It specifies CASSLSPSGYSYEQYF. This chain uses TRBV5-1 with TRBJ2-7; 7 bases match TRBD2. The V segment lost 1 base and the J segment 1 base; nucleotides outside the gene matches: 8. The CDR3 covers 16 residues. The germline CDR1 and CDR2 sequences are SGHRS and YFSETQ.